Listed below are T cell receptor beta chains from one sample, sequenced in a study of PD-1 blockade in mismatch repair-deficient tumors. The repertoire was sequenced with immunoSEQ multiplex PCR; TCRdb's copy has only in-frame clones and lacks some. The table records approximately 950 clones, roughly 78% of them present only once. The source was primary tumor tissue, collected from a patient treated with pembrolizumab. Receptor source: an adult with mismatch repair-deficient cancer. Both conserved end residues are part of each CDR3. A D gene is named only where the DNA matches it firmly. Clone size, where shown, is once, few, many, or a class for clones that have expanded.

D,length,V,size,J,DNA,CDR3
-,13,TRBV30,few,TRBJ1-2,TGTGCCTGGAGTGTACAGTGGAGAGATGGCTACACCTTC,CAWSVQWRDGYTF
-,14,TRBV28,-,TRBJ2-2,TGTGCCAGCAGTAGGACAGTGGGGGCCGGGGAGCTGTTTTTT,CASSRTVGAGELFF
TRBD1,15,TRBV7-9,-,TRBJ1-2,TGTGCCAGCAATCCCGGGACAGGGGAGGATAGTGGCTACACCTTC,CASNPGTGEDSGYTF
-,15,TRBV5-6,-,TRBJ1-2,TGTGCCAGCAGCTTACCCGGGGCGCCCCTCTATGGCTACACCTTC,CASSLPGAPLYGYTF
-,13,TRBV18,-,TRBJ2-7,TGTGCCAGCTCACCGGATAGGGGGGGCGAGCAGTACTTC,CASSPDRGGEQYF
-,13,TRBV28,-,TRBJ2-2,TGTGCCAGCAGTTTCTCTAGACCCGGGGAGCTGTTTTTT,CASSFSRPGELFF
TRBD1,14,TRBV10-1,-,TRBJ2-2,TGCGCCAGCAGGGGGACAGGGAAAACCGGGGAGCTGTTTTTT,CASRGTGKTGELFF
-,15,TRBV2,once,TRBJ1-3,TGTGCCAGCAGTGGGCTAGAATACTCTGGAAACACCATATATTTT,CASSGLEYSGNTIYF
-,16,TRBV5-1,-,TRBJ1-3,TGCGCCAGCAGCTCATACCAGCCGAGCTCTGGAAACACCATATATTTT,CASSSYQPSSGNTIYF
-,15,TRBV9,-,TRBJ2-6,TGTGCCAGCAATAACAGAAGCTCTGGGGCCAACGTCCTGACTTTC,CASNNRSSGANVLTF
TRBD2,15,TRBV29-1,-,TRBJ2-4,TGCAGCGTTGATATTAGCGGGAGAGCCAGCGGCATTCAGTACTTC,CSVDISGRASGIQYF
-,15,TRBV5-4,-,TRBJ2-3,TGTGCCAGCAGCACGGGGACGGGACGAGTGGATACGCAGTATTTT,CASSTGTGRVDTQYF